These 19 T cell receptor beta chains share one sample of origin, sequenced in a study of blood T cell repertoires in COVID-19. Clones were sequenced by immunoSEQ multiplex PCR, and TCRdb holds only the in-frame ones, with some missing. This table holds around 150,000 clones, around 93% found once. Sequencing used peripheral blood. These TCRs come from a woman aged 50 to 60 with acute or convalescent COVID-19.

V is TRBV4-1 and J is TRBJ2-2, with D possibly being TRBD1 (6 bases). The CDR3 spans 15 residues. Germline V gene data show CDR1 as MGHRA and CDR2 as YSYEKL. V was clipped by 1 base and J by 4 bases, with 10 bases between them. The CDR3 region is CASSQVPGVTGELFF. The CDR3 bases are TGCGCCAGCAGCCAAGTCCCAGGGGTCACCGGGGAGCTGTTTTTT.

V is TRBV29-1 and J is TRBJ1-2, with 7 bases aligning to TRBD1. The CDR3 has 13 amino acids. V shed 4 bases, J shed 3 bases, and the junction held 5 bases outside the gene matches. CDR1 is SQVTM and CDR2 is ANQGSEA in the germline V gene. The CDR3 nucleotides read TGCAGCGTTGTAGGGGGCGCATACTATGGCTACACCTTC. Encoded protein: CSVVGGAYYGYTF.

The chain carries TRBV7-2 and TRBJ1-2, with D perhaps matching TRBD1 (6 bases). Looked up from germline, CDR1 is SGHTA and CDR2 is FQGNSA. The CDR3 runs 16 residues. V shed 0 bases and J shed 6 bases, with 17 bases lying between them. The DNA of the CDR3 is TGTGCCAGCAGCTTAGCGGTGGGGCAGGGGTTAGATGGCTACACCTTC. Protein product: CASSLAVGQGLDGYTF.

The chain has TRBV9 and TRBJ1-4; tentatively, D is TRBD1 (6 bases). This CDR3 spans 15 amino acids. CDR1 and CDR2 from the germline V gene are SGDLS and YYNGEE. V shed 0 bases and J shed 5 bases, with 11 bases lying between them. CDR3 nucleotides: TGTGCCAGCAGCGTAGCGGCAGGGGAGAATGAAAAACTGTTTTTT. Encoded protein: CASSVAAGENEKLFF.

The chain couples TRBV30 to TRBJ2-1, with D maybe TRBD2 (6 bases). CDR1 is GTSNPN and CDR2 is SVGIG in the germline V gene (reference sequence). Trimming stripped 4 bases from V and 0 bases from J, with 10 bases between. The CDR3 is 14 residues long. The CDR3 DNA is TGTGCCTGGAATCACGGGAGCTCCTACAATGAGCAGTTCTTC. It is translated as CAWNHGSSYNEQFF. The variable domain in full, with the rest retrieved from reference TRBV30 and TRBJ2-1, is SQTIHQWPATLVQPVGSPLSLECTVEGTSNPNLYWYRQAAGRGLQLLFYSVGIGQISSEVPQNLSASRPQDRQFILSSKKLLLSDSGFYLCAWNHGSSYNEQFFGPGTRLTVL.

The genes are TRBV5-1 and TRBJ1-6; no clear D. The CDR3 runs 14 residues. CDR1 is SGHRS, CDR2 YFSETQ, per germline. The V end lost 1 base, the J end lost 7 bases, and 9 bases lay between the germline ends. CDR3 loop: CASSLYGLNSPLHF. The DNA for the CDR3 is TGCGCCAGCAGCTTGTACGGACTGAATTCACCCCTCCACTTT.

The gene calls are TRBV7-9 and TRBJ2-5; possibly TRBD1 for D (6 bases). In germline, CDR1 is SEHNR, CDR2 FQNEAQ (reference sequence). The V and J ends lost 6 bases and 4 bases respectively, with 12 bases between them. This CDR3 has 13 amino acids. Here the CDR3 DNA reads TGTGCCAGCAGTCCACAGGGATCAGAGACCCAGTACTTC. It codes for CASSPQGSETQYF.

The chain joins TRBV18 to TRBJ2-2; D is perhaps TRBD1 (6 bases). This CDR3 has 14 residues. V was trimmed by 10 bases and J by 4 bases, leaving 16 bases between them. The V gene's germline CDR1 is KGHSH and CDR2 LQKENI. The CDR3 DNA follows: TGTGCCACCGTATGGGGGCCGAGCACCGGGGAGCTGTTTTTT. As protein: CATVWGPSTGELFF. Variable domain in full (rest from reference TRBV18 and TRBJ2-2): NAGVMQNPRHLVRRRGQEARLRCSPMKGHSHVYWYRQLPEEGLKFMVYLQKENIIDESGMPKERFSAEFPKEGPSILRIQQVVRGDSAAYFCATVWGPSTGELFFGEGSRLTVL.

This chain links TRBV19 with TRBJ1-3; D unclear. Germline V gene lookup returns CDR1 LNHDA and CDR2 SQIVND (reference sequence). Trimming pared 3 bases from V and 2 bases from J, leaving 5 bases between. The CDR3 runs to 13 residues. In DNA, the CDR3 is TGTGCCAGTAGTATTTCAACTGGAAACACCATATATTTT. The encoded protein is CASSISTGNTIYF. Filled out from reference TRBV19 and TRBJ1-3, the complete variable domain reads DGGITQSPKYLFRKEGQNVTLSCEQNLNHDAMYWYRQDPGQGLRLIYYSQIVNDFQKGDIAEGYSVSREKKESFPLTVTSAQKNPTAFYLCASSISTGNTIYFGEGSWLTVV.

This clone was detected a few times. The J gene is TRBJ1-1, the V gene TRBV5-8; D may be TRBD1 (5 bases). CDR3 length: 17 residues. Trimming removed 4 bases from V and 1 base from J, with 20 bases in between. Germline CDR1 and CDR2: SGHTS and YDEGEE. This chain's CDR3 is CASSAAGYRIQNTEAFF. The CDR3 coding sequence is TGTGCCAGCAGCGCCGCTGGCTACAGGATACAGAACACTGAAGCTTTCTTT.

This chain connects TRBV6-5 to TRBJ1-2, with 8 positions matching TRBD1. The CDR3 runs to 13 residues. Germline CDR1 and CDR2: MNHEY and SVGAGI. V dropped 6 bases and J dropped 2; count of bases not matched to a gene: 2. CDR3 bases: TGTGCCAGCAGGGACAGGGCGAACTATGGCTACACCTTC. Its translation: CASRDRANYGYTF.

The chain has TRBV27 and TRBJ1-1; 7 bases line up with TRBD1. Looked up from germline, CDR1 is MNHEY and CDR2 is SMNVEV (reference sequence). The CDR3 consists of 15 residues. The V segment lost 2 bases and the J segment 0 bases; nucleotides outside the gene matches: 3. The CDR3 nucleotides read TGTGCCAGCAGTTTAGGTGGGACAGTGAACACTGAAGCTTTCTTT. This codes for CASSLGGTVNTEAFF.

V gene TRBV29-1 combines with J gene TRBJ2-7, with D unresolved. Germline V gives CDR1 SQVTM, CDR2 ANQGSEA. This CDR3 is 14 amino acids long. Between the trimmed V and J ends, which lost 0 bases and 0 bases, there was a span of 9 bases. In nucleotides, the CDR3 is TGCAGCGTTGAAGAAGAGTCGTCCTCCTACGAGCAGTACTTC. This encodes CSVEEESSSYEQYF.

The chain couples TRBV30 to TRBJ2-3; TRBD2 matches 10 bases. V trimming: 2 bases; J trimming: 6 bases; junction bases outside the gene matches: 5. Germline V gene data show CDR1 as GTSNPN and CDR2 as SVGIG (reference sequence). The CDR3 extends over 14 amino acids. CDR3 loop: CAWSTSGVGDTQYF. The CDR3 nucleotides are TGTGCCTGGAGTACTAGCGGGGTTGGGGATACGCAGTATTTT. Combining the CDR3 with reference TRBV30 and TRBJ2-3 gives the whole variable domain SQTIHQWPATLVQPVGSPLSLECTVEGTSNPNLYWYRQAAGRGLQLLFYSVGIGQISSEVPQNLSASRPQDRQFILSSKKLLLSDSGFYLCAWSTSGVGDTQYFGPGTRLTVL.

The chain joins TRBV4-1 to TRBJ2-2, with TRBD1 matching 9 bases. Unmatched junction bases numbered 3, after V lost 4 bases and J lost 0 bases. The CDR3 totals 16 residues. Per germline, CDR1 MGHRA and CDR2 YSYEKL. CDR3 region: CASSPTGGANTGELFF. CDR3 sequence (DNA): TGCGCCAGCAGCCCAACAGGGGGCGCGAACACCGGGGAGCTGTTTTTT.

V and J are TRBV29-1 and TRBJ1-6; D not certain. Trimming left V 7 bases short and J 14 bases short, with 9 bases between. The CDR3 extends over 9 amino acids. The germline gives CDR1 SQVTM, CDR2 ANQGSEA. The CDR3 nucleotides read TGCAGCGCCCCCAGGTCCCTCCACTTT. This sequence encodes CSAPRSLHF. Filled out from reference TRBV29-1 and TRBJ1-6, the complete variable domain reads SAVISQKPSRDICQRGTSLTIQCQVDSQVTMMFWYRQQPGQSLTLIATANQGSEATYESGFVIDKFPISRPNLTFSTLTVSNMSPEDSSIYLCSAPRSLHFGNGTRLTVT.

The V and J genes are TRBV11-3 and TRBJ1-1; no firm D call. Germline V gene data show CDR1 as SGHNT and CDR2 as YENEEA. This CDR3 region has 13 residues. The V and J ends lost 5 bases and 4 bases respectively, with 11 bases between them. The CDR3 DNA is TGTGCCAGCAGCCTCCGATACACCACTGAAGCTTTCTTT. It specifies CASSLRYTTEAFF.

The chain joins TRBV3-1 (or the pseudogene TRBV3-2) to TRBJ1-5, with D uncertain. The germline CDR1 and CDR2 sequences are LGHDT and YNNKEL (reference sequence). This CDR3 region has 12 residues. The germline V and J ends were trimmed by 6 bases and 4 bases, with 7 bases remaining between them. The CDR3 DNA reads TGTGCCAGCAGTTTAAAAAATCAGCCCCAGCATTTT. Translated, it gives CASSLKNQPQHF.

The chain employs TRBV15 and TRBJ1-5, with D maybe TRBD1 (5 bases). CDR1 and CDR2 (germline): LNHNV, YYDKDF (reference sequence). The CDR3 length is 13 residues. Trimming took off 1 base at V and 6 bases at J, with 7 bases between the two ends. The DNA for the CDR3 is TGTGCCACCAGCAGAGGGGGGGGTCAGCCCCAGCATTTT. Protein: CATSRGGGQPQHF.